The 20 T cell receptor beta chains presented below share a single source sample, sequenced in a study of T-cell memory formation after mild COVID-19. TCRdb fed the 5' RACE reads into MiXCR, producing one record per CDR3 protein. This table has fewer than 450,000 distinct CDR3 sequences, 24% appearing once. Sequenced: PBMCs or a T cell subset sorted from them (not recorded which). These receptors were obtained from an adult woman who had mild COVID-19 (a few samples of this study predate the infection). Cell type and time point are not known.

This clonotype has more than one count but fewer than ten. The CDR3, as DNA: TGTGCCAGCAGCTTGGGGGGGCCCCGGGAGCAGTACTTC. It specifies CASSLGGPREQYF. V gene TRBV5-4 combines with J gene TRBJ2-7, with TRBD1 as a possible D gene (6 bases). The CDR3 extends over 13 amino acids. V was trimmed by 0 bases and J by 7 bases, leaving 11 bases between them. Germline V gene sequence: CDR1 SGHNT, CDR2 YYREEE (reference sequence).

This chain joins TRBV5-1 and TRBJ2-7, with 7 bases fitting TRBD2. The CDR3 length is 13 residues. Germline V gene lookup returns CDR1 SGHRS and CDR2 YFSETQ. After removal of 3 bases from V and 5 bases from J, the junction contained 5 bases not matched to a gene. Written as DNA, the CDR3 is TGCGCCAGCAGCTCGGGGAGGGCCAACGAGCAGTACTTC. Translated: CASSSGRANEQYF.

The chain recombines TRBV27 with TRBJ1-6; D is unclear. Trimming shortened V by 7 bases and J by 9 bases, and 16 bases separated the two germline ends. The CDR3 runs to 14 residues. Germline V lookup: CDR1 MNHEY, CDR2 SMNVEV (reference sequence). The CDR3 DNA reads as TGTGCCAGCACCCGGGAGGGTTTGGGTTCACCCCTCCACTTT. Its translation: CASTREGLGSPLHF.

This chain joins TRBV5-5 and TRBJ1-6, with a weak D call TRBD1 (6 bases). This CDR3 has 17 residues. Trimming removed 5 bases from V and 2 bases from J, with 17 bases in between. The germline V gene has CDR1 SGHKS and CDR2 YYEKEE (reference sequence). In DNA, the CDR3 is TGTGCCAGCAGTTCGCGAACAGGGATCACCTATAATTCACCCCTCCACTTT. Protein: CASSSRTGITYNSPLHF.

The CDR3, as DNA: TGTGCCAGCAGCCCGCACGGTGGCAGTCAGCCCCAGCATTTT. Amino acids: CASSPHGGSQPQHF. This sequence joins TRBV7-9 and TRBJ1-5; D not certain. The CDR3 is 14 residues long. Germline CDR1 reads SEHNR; CDR2 reads FQNEAQ (reference sequence). Trimming took 5 bases from V and 6 from J, leaving 14 bases between them.

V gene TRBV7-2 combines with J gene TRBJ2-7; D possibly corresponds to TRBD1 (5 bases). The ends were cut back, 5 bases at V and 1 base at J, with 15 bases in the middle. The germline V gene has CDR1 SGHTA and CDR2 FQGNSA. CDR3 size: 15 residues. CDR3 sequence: CASSPRWGGSYEQYF. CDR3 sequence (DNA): TGTGCCAGCAGCCCGCGGTGGGGCGGATCCTACGAGCAGTACTTC.

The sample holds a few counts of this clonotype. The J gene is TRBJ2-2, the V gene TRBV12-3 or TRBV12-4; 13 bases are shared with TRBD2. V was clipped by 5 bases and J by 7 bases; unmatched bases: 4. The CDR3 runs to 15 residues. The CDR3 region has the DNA TGTGCCAGCAGTCCCGGACTAGCGGGAGTCGGGGAGCTGTTTTTT. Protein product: CASSPGLAGVGELFF.

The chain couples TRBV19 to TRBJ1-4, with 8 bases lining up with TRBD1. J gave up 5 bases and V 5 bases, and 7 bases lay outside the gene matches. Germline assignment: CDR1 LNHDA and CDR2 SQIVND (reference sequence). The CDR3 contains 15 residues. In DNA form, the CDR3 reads TGTGCCAGTAGTGCTCAGGGGGCGACGAATGAAAAACTGTTTTTT. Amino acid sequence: CASSAQGATNEKLFF. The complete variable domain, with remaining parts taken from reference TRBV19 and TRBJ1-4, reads DGGITQSPKYLFRKEGQNVTLSCEQNLNHDAMYWYRQDPGQGLRLIYYSQIVNDFQKGDIAEGYSVSREKKESFPLTVTSAQKNPTAFYLCASSAQGATNEKLFFGSGTQLSVL.

The CDR3 sequence: CASKKVTSGLFNEQFF. DNA for the CDR3: TGTGCCAGCAAGAAAGTGACTAGCGGGTTGTTCAATGAGCAGTTCTTC. This rearrangement joins TRBV6-6 to TRBJ2-1; 10 bases are a match to TRBD2. The CDR3 has 16 residues. Germline assignment: CDR1 MNHNY and CDR2 SVGAGI (reference sequence). V lost 7 bases and J lost 6; bases outside the gene matches: 12.

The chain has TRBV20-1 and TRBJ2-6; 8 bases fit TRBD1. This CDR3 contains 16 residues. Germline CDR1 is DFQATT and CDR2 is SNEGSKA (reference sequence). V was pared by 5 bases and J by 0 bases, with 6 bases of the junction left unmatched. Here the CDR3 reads CSAPGTGRSGANVLTF. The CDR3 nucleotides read TGCAGTGCTCCCGGGACAGGACGCTCTGGGGCCAACGTCCTGACTTTC.

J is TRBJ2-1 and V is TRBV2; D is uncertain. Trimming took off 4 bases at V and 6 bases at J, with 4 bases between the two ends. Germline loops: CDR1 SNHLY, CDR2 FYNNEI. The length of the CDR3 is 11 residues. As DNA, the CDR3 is TGTGCCAGCAGTGCCCTCAATGAGCAGTTCTTC. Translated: CASSALNEQFF.

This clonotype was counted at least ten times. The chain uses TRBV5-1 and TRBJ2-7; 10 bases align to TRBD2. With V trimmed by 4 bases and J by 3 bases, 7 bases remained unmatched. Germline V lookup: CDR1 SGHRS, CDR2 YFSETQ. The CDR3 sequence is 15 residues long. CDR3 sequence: CASSSGAGGVYEQYF. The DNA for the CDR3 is TGCGCCAGCAGCAGTGGAGCGGGAGGGGTCTACGAGCAGTACTTC.

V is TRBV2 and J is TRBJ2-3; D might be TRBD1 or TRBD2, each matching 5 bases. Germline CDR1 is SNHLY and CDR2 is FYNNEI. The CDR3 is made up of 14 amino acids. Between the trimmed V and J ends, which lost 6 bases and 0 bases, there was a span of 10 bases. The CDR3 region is CASRWDRSTDTQYF. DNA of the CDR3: TGTGCCAGCAGATGGGACCGAAGCACAGATACGCAGTATTTT.

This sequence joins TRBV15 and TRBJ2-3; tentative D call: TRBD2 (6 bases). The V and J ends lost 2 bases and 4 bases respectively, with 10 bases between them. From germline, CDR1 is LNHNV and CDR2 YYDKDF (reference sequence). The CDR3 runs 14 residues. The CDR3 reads CATSRTGEADTQYF. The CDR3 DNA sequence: TGTGCCACCAGCAGAACGGGAGAGGCAGATACGCAGTATTTT.

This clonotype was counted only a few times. CDR3 protein: CASSFWTSGVQFF. The CDR3 bases are TGTGCCAGCAGCTTCTGGACTAGCGGGGTTCAGTTCTTC. The chain joins TRBV14 to TRBJ2-1; 12 nucleotides align to TRBD2. In germline, CDR1 is SGHDN, CDR2 FVKESK. Unmatched junction bases numbered 6, after V lost 5 bases and J lost 13 bases. The CDR3 covers 13 residues.

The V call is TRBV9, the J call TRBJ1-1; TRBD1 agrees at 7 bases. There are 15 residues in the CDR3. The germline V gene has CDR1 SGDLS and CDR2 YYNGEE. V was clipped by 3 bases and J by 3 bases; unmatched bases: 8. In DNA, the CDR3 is TGTGCCAGCAGCGCCCGACAGGGATCGGACACTGAAGCTTTCTTT. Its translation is CASSARQGSDTEAFF.

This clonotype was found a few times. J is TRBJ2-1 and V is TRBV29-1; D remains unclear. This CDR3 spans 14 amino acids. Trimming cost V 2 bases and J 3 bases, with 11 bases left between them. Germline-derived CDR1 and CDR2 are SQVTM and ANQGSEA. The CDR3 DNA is TGCAGCGTTGAACTGGCAACCGACTACAATGAGCAGTTCTTC. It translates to CSVELATDYNEQFF.

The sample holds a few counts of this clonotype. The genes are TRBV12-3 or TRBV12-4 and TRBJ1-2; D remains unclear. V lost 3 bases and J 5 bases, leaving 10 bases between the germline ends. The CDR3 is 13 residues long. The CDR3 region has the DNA TGTGCCAGCAGTTTCGCACGGGGTTATGGCTACACCTTC. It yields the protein CASSFARGYGYTF.

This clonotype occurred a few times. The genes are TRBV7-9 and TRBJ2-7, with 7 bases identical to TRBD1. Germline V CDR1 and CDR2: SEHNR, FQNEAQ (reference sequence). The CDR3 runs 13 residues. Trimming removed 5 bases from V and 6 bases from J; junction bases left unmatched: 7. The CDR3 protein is CASSQLQGREQYF. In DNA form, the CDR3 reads TGTGCCAGCAGCCAGCTACAGGGGCGCGAGCAGTACTTC.

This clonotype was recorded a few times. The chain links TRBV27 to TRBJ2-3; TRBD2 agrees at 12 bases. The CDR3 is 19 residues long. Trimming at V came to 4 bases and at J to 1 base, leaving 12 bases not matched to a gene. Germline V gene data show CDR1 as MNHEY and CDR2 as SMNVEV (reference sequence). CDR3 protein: CASSSSGGASLTRTDTQYF. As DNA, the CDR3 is TGTGCCAGCAGTTCTAGCGGGGGGGCATCCCTAACCCGCACAGATACGCAGTATTTT.